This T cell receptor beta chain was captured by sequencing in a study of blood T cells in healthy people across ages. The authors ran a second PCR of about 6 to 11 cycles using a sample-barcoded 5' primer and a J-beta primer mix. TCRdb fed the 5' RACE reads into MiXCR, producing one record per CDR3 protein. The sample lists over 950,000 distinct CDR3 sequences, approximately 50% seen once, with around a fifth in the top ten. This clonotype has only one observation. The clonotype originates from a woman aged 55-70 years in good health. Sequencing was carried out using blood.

DNA for the CDR3: TGTGCCAGCGGACTTCAGACGAACTACGAGCAGTACTTC. Its protein is CASGLQTNYEQYF. The rearrangement joins TRBV11-1 to TRBJ2-4; D perhaps matches TRBD2 (5 bases). The tail of the sequence fits TRBJ2-7 better, so the J call may be wrong. Germline V CDR1 and CDR2: SGHAT, FQDESV (reference sequence). There are 13 residues in the CDR3.